This TCR beta chain was profiled in a study of blood T cell repertoires in COVID-19. Between the trimmed V and J ends, which lost 3 bases and 4 bases, there was a span of 9 bases. Germline V lookup: CDR1 GTSNPN, CDR2 SVGIG (reference sequence). CDR3 length: 13 residues. Some clones are missing from TCRdb's copy, which holds only in-frame ones; the method was immunoSEQ multiplex PCR. Of 150,000 to 160,000 clones in the sample, about 86% are singletons; the top ten hold 25% to 30%. The clonotype was recovered from a woman aged 55-69 years with acute or convalescent COVID-19. The sample comprised peripheral blood. This chain uses TRBV30 with TRBJ2-2; D is uncertain. The CDR3 here is CAWRVESTGELFF. CDR3 in DNA: TGTGCCTGGAGGGTGGAGTCCACCGGGGAGCTGTTTTTT.